This TCR beta chain was captured by sequencing in a study of blood T cell repertoires in COVID-19. On the study more broadly: T cells, B-cell-depleted T cells, or PBMCs provided the cDNA or gDNA that served as material.

The ends lost 2 bases at V and 1 base at J; junction bases unmatched: 8. Germline V lookup: CDR1 SGHNT, CDR2 YYREEE (reference sequence). The length of the CDR3 is 17 residues. Repertoires were generated with immunoSEQ multiplex PCR, while TCRdb's copy carries only in-frame clones and drops some. The data hold 250,000 or so clones, with roughly 84% observed a single time. Participants in the exposed group had met a COVID-19 case in the 2 weeks before joining the study. This chain links TRBV5-4 with TRBJ2-5; 10 nucleotides line up with TRBD2. This TCR was sampled from a woman between 50 and 59 years old who had been exposed to COVID-19. Specimen: PBMCs or T cells enriched from blood (not recorded which). The CDR3 reads CASSLTSGVASQETQYF. CDR3 bases: TGTGCCAGCAGCTTAACTAGCGGGGTAGCATCCCAAGAGACCCAGTACTTC.